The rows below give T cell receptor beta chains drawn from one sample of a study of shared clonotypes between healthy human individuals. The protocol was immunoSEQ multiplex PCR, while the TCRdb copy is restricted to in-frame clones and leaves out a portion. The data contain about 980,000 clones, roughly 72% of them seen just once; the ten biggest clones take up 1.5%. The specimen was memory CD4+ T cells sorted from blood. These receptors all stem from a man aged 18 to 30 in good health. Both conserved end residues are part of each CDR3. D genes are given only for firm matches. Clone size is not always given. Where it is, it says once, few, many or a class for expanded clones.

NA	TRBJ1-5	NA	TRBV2	CASSRQGGQPQHF	TGTGCCAGCAGCAGACAAGGCGGGCAGCCCCAGCATTTT
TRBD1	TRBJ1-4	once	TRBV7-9	CASSPAGQGVQKLFF	TGTGCCAGCAGCCCGGCGGGACAGGGAGTCCAAAAACTGTTTTTT
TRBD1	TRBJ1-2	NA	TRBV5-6	CASSFGQGASGYTF	TGTGCCAGCAGCTTTGGACAGGGGGCAAGTGGCTACACCTTC
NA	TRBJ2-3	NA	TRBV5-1	CASSLAEPTDTQYF	TGCGCCAGCAGCTTGGCCGAGCCCACAGATACGCAGTATTTT
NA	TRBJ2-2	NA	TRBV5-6	CASSWGRGTGELFF	TGTGCCAGCAGCTGGGGTAGGGGCACCGGGGAGCTGTTTTTT
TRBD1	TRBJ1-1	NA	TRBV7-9	CASSSSRGRETEAFF	TGTGCCAGCAGCTCTTCAAGGGGGCGAGAGACTGAAGCTTTCTTT
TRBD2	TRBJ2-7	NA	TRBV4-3	CASSQDSGTSPTEQYF	TGCGCCAGCAGCCAAGATAGCGGGACTAGTCCAACCGAGCAGTACTTC
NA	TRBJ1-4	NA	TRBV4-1	CASSPLGLGNEKLFF	TGCGCCAGCAGCCCTCTGGGGTTGGGTAATGAAAAACTGTTTTTT
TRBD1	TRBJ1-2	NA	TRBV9	CASSLTGDGYTF	TGTGCCAGCAGCTTGACAGGGGATGGCTACACCTTC
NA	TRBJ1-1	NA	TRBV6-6	CASSYSQDTEAFF	TGTGCCAGCAGTTACTCGCAGGATACTGAAGCTTTCTTT
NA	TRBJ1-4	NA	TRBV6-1	CASSESEGYGEKLFF	TGTGCCAGCAGTGAATCGGAAGGGTATGGGGAAAAACTGTTTTTT
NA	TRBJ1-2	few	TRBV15	CATRGNYGYTF	TGTGCCACCAGGGGGAACTATGGCTACACCTTC
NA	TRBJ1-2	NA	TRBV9	CASSRSGAGDYGYTF	TGTGCCAGCAGCCGTAGCGGGGCAGGGGACTATGGCTACACCTTC
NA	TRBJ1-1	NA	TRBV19	CATQQGFGSLNTEAFF	TGTGCCACCCAACAGGGTTTTGGGAGTTTGAACACTGAAGCTTTCTTT
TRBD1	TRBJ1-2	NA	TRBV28	CASTLAKKGASGYTF	TGTGCCAGCACCTTAGCGAAAAAGGGGGCGAGTGGCTACACCTTC
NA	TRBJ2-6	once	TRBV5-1	CASSLEGFSGANVLTF	TGCGCCAGCAGCTTGGAGGGGTTCTCTGGGGCCAACGTCCTGACTTTC
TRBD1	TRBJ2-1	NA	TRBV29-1	CSVEGRGQGAIGGAPKFF	TGCAGCGTTGAAGGGCGGGGACAGGGGGCTATCGGGGGCGCCCCCAAGTTCTTC
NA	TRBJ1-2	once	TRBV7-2	CASSPRRTDGYTF	TGTGCCAGCAGCCCACGGAGGACAGATGGCTACACCTTC
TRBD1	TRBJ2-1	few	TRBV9	CASSDRTGGLRNEQFF	TGTGCCAGCAGCGATAGGACAGGGGGTTTGAGAAATGAGCAGTTCTTC
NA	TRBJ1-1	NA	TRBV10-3	CAISTPSNTEAFF	TGTGCCATCAGTACCCCATCCAACACTGAAGCTTTCTTT
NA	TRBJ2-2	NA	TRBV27	CASSPAGSSIGELFF	TGTGCCAGCAGCCCGGCGGGCAGTAGTATCGGGGAGCTGTTTTTT
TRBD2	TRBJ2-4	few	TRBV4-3	CASSQDSQGLLAKNIQYF	TGCGCCAGCAGCCAAGATTCGCAGGGACTATTAGCCAAAAACATTCAGTACTTC
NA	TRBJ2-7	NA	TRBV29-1	CSGPVPREQYF	TGCAGCGGCCCGGTTCCGCGGGAGCAGTACTTC
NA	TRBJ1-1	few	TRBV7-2	CASSPQAGTEAFF	TGTGCCAGCAGCCCCCAGGCAGGGACTGAAGCTTTCTTT
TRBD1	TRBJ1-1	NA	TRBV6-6	CASGPGGFDTEAFF	TGTGCCAGCGGGCCAGGGGGCTTCGACACTGAAGCTTTCTTT
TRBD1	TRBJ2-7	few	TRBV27	CASRGRPGQGYEQYF	TGTGCCAGCAGAGGGCGTCCGGGACAGGGCTACGAGCAGTACTTC
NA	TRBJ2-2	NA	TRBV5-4	CASSLVAGATTGELFF	TGTGCCAGCAGCTTGGTGGCAGGGGCGACCACCGGGGAGCTGTTTTTT
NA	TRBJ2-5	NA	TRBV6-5	CASARGEGTQYF	TGTGCCAGCGCCAGGGGGGAAGGGACCCAGTACTTC
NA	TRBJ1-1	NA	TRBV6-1	CASTRGSNTEAFF	TGTGCCAGCACCAGGGGTTCGAACACTGAAGCTTTCTTT
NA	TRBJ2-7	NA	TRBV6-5	CASSYSDLGDYEQYF	TGTGCCAGCAGTTACTCCGACCTAGGAGACTACGAGCAGTACTTC
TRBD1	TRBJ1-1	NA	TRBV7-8	CASSPDRGWGEAFF	TGTGCCAGCAGCCCTGACAGGGGTTGGGGTGAAGCTTTCTTT
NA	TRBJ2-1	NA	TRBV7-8	CASSLASRAGFKNEQFF	TGTGCCAGCAGCTTAGCGTCTCGGGCGGGGTTCAAAAATGAGCAGTTCTTC
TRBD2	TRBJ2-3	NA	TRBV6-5	CASRSGRTRSDTQYF	TGTGCCAGCCGTAGCGGGAGAACCCGCTCAGATACGCAGTATTTT
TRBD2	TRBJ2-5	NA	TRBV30	CAWSAGTRETQYF	TGTGCCTGGAGTGCCGGGACTAGGGAGACCCAGTACTTC
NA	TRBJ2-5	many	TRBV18	CASSPVVGETQYF	TGTGCCAGCTCACCAGTGGTTGGGGAGACCCAGTACTTC
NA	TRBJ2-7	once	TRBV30	CAWSVLPGQFPGTSSRQYF	TGTGCCTGGAGTGTACTCCCCGGGCAGTTCCCTGGTACGAGCAGTCGGCAGTACTTC
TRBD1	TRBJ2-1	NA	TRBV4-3	CASSQERGHTYNEQFF	TGCGCCAGCAGCCAAGAAAGGGGGCATACCTACAATGAGCAGTTCTTC